A selection of T cell receptor beta chains follows, all from one sample in a study of blood T cell repertoires in COVID-19. Assay used: immunoSEQ multiplex PCR; TCRdb lists only in-frame clones, some missing. The sample contains more than 450,000 clones, roughly 90% of which appear only once. The sequencing input was PBMCs or T cells enriched from blood (not recorded which). The receptors stem from a woman aged 18-29 years who had recovered from COVID-19. Each CDR3 is given with its conserved first and last residue. Each record gives: D gene, V gene, clone size, J gene, CDR3 DNA, CDR3 protein. D genes are given only for firm matches. Rows may omit the clone size; those that give it use once, few, many or a size class.

NA	TRBV2	few	TRBJ1-1	TGTGCCAGCATATTCAGGGCGGCGAACACTGAAGCTTTCTTT	CASIFRAANTEAFF
NA	TRBV28	NA	TRBJ1-6	TGTGCCAGCAGTCGGATGGAGGGTCCCCTCCACTTT	CASSRMEGPLHF
TRBD1	TRBV27	NA	TRBJ2-1	TGTGCCAGCAGTTCAACCTACAGGGGGGAGAAGAATGAGCAGTTCTTC	CASSSTYRGEKNEQFF
NA	TRBV7-2	few	TRBJ2-7	TGTGCCAGCAGCTTAGTGGCTTTCGATGACGAGCAGTACTTC	CASSLVAFDDEQYF
NA	TRBV6-4	NA	TRBJ2-3	TGTGCCAGCAGCGATAACGGAGATACGCAGTATTTT	CASSDNGDTQYF
NA	TRBV7-2	once	TRBJ2-5	TGTGCCAGCAGCTTATCTCCGGGAGCGGAAGAGACCCAGTACTTC	CASSLSPGAEETQYF
TRBD1	TRBV27	NA	TRBJ1-1	TGTGCCAGCAGTTTAGGCAGGGGGGTTGAAGCTTTCTTT	CASSLGRGVEAFF
NA	TRBV2	NA	TRBJ2-1	TGTGCCAGCCTCGGGGTCTCCTACAATGAGCAGTTCTTC	CASLGVSYNEQFF
NA	TRBV19	NA	TRBJ2-1	TGTGCCAGTAGTATACCCCGGGACACGGTCTACAATGAGCAGTTCTTC	CASSIPRDTVYNEQFF
NA	TRBV3-1/TRBV3-2	NA	TRBJ1-1	TGTGCCAGCAGCCAGTACGGAGTAATGAACACTGAAGCTTTCTTT	CASSQYGVMNTEAFF
NA	TRBV5-3	NA	TRBJ1-5	TGTGCCAGAAGATACGTCTATAGCAATCAGCCCCAGCATTTT	CARRYVYSNQPQHF
NA	TRBV3-1/TRBV3-2	NA	TRBJ2-7	TGTGCCAGCAGCCAAGATGGAGGGTACTACGAGCAGTACTTC	CASSQDGGYYEQYF
NA	TRBV28	NA	TRBJ1-1	TGTGCCAGCAGTTCCCCGGGTGGGGGCGAGAGTGAAGCTTTCTTT	CASSSPGGGESEAFF
TRBD1	TRBV28	NA	TRBJ1-5	TGTGCCAGCAGGCAGGGGGATCAGCCCCAGCATTTT	CASRQGDQPQHF
NA	TRBV5-1	NA	TRBJ2-1	TGCGCCAGCAGCCCCAGAGCTGAGGGACTCCGTAGCTCCTACAATGAGCAGTTCTTC	CASSPRAEGLRSSYNEQFF
NA	TRBV2	NA	TRBJ1-6	TGTGCCAGCAGAGGGAGGGGAGGGCAGGACTCACCCCTCCACTTT	CASRGRGGQDSPLHF
NA	TRBV2	NA	TRBJ1-1	TGTGCCAGCAGTGAACAAGTAGATGAAGCTTTCTTT	CASSEQVDEAFF
TRBD1	TRBV2	NA	TRBJ1-1	TGTGCCAGCATCGGAACAGGGGGCGATACTGAAGCTTTCTTT	CASIGTGGDTEAFF
NA	TRBV7-8	NA	TRBJ1-2	TGTGCCAGCAGCTTAGGGCCTAACTATGGCTACACCTTC	CASSLGPNYGYTF
NA	TRBV6-5	NA	TRBJ2-3	TGTGCCAGCGGGTACAGGGTGGCCACAGATACGCAGTATTTT	CASGYRVATDTQYF
NA	TRBV5-1	NA	TRBJ1-3	TGCGCCAGCAGCTTGACAGGTCCTGGAAACACCATATATTTT	CASSLTGPGNTIYF
NA	TRBV30	NA	TRBJ1-2	TGTGCCTGGAGCGCTCCAGGGCGAGGCTATGGCTACACCTTC	CAWSAPGRGYGYTF
NA	TRBV28	NA	TRBJ1-3	TGTGCCAGCACCAGCCCGGGACAACGAAACACCATATATTTT	CASTSPGQRNTIYF
NA	TRBV11-2	NA	TRBJ1-2	TGTGCCAGCAGCCCACTCGCGAAGCAACGCTACACCTTC	CASSPLAKQRYTF
TRBD1	TRBV7-9	NA	TRBJ2-7	TGTGCCAGCAGCCGTACGAGCGGGACAGGGGCAAAGGGGCCCTACGAGCAGTACTTC	CASSRTSGTGAKGPYEQYF